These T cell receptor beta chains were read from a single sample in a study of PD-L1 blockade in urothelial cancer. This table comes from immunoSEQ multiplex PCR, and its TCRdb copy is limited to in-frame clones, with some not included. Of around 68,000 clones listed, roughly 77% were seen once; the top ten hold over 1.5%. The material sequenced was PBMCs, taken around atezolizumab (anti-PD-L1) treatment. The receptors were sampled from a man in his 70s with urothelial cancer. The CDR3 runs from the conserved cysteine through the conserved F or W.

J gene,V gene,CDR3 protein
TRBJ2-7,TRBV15,CATSRGRGNEQYF
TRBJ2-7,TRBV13,CASSSRDRGPHEQYF
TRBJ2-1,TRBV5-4,CASSLRTGYYNEQFF
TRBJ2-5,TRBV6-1,CASDRGGETQYF
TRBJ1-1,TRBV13,CASSLGAYNTEAFF
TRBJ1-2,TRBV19,CASIPNRLGNYGYTF
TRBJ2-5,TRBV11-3,CASSLGSDRGETQYF
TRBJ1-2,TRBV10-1,CASSDNNYGYTF
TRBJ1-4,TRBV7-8,CASSPEGGNEKLFF
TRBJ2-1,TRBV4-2,CASSQDRGSTNEQFF
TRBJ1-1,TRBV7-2,CASSRQGMNTEAFF
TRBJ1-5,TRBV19,CASSPTTGGSNQPQHF
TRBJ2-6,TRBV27,CASSLSFGGQGSLAPNVLTF
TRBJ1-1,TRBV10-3,CAITSSRGDTEAFF
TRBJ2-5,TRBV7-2,CASSGRAGAETQYF
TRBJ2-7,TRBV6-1,CASSARQGSSYEQYF
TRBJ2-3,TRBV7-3,CASSLNGGGGRVGDTQYF
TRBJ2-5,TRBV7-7,CASSLHSQQETQYF
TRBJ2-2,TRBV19,CASSKGQGITGELFF
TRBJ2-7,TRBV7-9,CASSLENGRADEQYF
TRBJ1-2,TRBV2,CASRGDSANYGYTF
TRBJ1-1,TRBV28,CASSLSTEAFF
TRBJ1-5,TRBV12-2,CASRKDRDHQPQHF
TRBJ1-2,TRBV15,CATSRDRVGGLGGYTF
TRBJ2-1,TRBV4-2,CASSQEVWREGVGSYNEQFF
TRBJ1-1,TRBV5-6,CASSFDRNTEAFF
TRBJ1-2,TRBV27,CASSLRGISGYTF
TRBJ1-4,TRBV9,CASSRQPRQTNEKLFF
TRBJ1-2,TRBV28,CASIPSGGYTF